This T cell receptor beta chain was captured in a study of blood T cell repertoires in COVID-19. Turning to the study itself: From T cells, B-cell-depleted T cells, or PBMCs came the material, which was cDNA or gDNA.

The assay was immunoSEQ multiplex PCR, and TCRdb's table has in-frame clones only and misses some. The table shows 150,000 to 200,000 clones, with around four fifths occurring only once. Germline V gene sequence: CDR1 LNHDA, CDR2 SQIVND (reference sequence). The V gene lost 6 bases and the J gene lost 2 bases, with 13 bases spanning the gap. The CDR3 runs 15 residues. The sequenced sample was peripheral blood. V and J are TRBV19 and TRBJ1-4, with TRBD1 as a possible D gene (5 bases). The source is an older man with acute or convalescent COVID-19. DNA of the CDR3: TGTGCCAGTAGCACCGGGGGGACGACTAATGAAAAACTGTTTTTT. Encoded protein: CASSTGGTTNEKLFF.